This TCR beta chain was sequenced for a study of Graves' ophthalmopathy and Graves' hyperthyroidism. Study observations and caveats: Appearing in blood as well were most expanded thyroid clonotypes above 0.001 frequency.

Ten or more counts support this clonotype. The antigen is unknown. This CDR3 is built from 16 residues. Trimming shortened V by 6 bases and J by 0 bases, and 15 bases separated the two germline ends. Germline V gene lookup returns CDR1 MNHNS and CDR2 SASEGT. No donor had other autoimmune disease, uncontrolled infection, pregnancy or lactation. The diagnostic workup employed clinical symptoms, serum thyroxine, TRAb, thyroid ultrasound and orbital computed tomography. Transcripts of RNA were the source for amplifying TCR beta CDR3 regions. HTBI primers were used in a first-round RT-PCR, which preceded a second-round multiplex PCR. TCRdb reanalysed the multiplex PCR reads using MiXCR and keeps one entry per CDR3 protein. The sample shows hundreds of thousands of distinct CDR3 sequences, around a fifth of them seen only once.

Sequencing was done on a sample of peripheral blood. The sequence derives from a woman in her 50s with Graves' ophthalmopathy. This chain connects TRBV6-1 to TRBJ1-5, with D tentatively TRBD1 (6 bases). The CDR3 sequence: CASSTDRTYSNQPQHF. DNA of the CDR3: TGTGCCAGCAGCACCGACAGGACTTATAGCAATCAGCCCCAGCATTTT.